Following are 26 T cell receptor beta chains from one sample sequenced in a study of sequential checkpoint blockade in melanoma. Clones were sequenced by immunoSEQ multiplex PCR, and TCRdb holds only the in-frame ones, with some missing. The sample comprises some 10,000 clones, roughly 72% of which are singletons, and approximately 15% rests with the top ten. Treatment specified: randomized to nivolumab then ipilimumab (arm A) or the reverse (arm B). The material was CD8+ T cells sorted from blood (inferred from file names), obtained from a patient given nivolumab and ipilimumab in sequence. The source is a human donor with melanoma.

Only a few counts were recorded for this clone. This rearrangement joins TRBV6-6 to TRBJ2-1, with no clear D. This CDR3 is built from 12 residues. Per germline, CDR1 MNHNY and CDR2 SVGAGI (reference sequence). Trimming stripped 2 bases from V and 9 bases from J, with 8 bases between. The CDR3 region is CASSYARFEQFF. The CDR3 DNA reads TGTGCCAGCAGTTACGCCAGATTTGAGCAGTTCTTC.

The chain uses TRBV16 and TRBJ1-1, with TRBD1 as a possible D gene (6 bases). V was shortened by 1 base and J by 0 bases, with 6 bases between the two germline ends. There are 14 residues in the CDR3. Looked up from germline, CDR1 is KGHSY and CDR2 is FQNENV. The CDR3 protein is CASSQWTVNTEAFF. Here the CDR3 DNA reads TGTGCCAGCAGCCAATGGACAGTGAACACTGAAGCTTTCTTT. Full variable domain (outside the CDR3, taken from reference TRBV16 and TRBJ1-1): GEEVAQTPKHLVRGEGQKAKLYCAPIKGHSYVFWYQQVLKNEFKFLISFQNENVFDETGMPKERFSAKCLPNSPCSLEIQATKLEDSAVYFCASSQWTVNTEAFFGQGTRLTVV.

CDR3 loop: CASSPGQGNTEAFF. The CDR3 nucleotides are TGCGCCAGCAGCCCGGGACAGGGTAACACTGAAGCTTTCTTT. This rearrangement joins TRBV5-1 to TRBJ1-1; TRBD1 matches 9 bases. The germline CDR1 and CDR2 sequences are SGHRS and YFSETQ. The CDR3 loop spans 14 amino acids. V lost 4 bases, J lost 2 bases, and 3 bases stayed unmatched.

The genes are TRBV9 and TRBJ2-5, with 10 bases that match TRBD2. V trimming: 2 bases; J trimming: 1 base; junction bases outside the gene matches: 2. The CDR3 runs to 15 residues. Germline V gene data show CDR1 as SGDLS and CDR2 as YYNGEE. CDR3 sequence (DNA): TGTGCCAGCAGCGTCCAGCGGGAGGGCCAAGAGACCCAGTACTTC. Translating gives CASSVQREGQETQYF.

CDR3 region: CASSVAGHSGEKLFF. The CDR3 DNA reads as TGTGCCAGCAGCGTAGCGGGACACTCGGGAGAAAAACTGTTTTTT. V and J are TRBV9 and TRBJ1-4; weak D call: TRBD1 (6 bases). V was clipped by 0 bases and J by 8 bases, with 14 bases between them. CDR3 length: 15 residues. The V gene's germline CDR1 is SGDLS and CDR2 YYNGEE.

This chain joins TRBV15 and TRBJ2-1, with D possibly being TRBD1 (5 bases). Germline V gene data show CDR1 as LNHNV and CDR2 as YYDKDF (reference sequence). The CDR3 has 15 amino acids. V gave up 1 base and J gave up 5 bases, with 12 bases separating them. The CDR3 protein is CATSRGSGRDNEQFF. Here the CDR3 DNA reads TGTGCCACCAGCAGAGGTTCTGGCAGGGACAATGAGCAGTTCTTC. The full variable domain, rest sourced from reference TRBV15 and TRBJ2-1, is DAMVIQNPRYQVTQFGKPVTLSCSQTLNHNVMYWYQQKSSQAPKLLFHYYDKDFNNEADTPDNFQSRRPNTSFCFLDIRSPGLGDTAMYLCATSRGSGRDNEQFFGPGTRLTVL.

This clone qualifies as medium-sized. The chain is built from TRBV7-9 and TRBJ1-1; D perhaps matches TRBD1 (6 bases). The CDR3 is 15 amino acids. CDR1 and CDR2 from the germline V gene are SEHNR and FQNEAQ (reference sequence). Trimming took 5 bases from V and 3 from J, leaving 16 bases between them. The CDR3 nucleotides read TGTGCCAGCAGCAATCCAGGGGCTGGGGACACTGAAGCTTTCTTT. Translated: CASSNPGAGDTEAFF.

The chain uses TRBV6-5 and TRBJ2-3; no clear D. CDR3 length: 15 residues. Germline lookup yields CDR1 MNHEY and CDR2 SVGAGI. V was clipped by 4 bases and J by 0 bases, with 11 bases between them. This CDR3 is CASSFGAPSTDTQYF. DNA of the CDR3: TGTGCCAGCAGTTTTGGAGCGCCTAGCACAGATACGCAGTATTTT.

This chain connects TRBV7-9 to TRBJ2-3, with a weak D call TRBD2 (5 bases). V lost 5 bases and J lost 13, with 16 bases in between. CDR1 and CDR2 (germline): SEHNR, FQNEAQ (reference sequence). This CDR3 is 12 amino acids long. CDR3 bases: TGTGCCAGCAGCCTCGGGATAACTGAGGAGTATTTT. Protein product: CASSLGITEEYF.

The chain recombines TRBV30 with TRBJ2-6; no clear D gene. Per the germline V gene, CDR1 is GTSNPN and CDR2 is SVGIG (reference sequence). The CDR3 contains 15 residues. V lost 7 bases, J lost 0 bases, and 13 bases lay in between. CDR3 loop: CASRLVVSGANVLTF. CDR3 nucleotides: TGTGCCTCAAGACTGGTGGTCTCTGGGGCCAACGTCCTGACTTTC.

This clone came up a few times. CDR3 in amino acids: CATSDYADTGELFF. DNA for the CDR3: TGCGCTACGAGCGACTATGCGGATACCGGGGAGCTGTTTTTT. The chain is built from TRBV5-1 and TRBJ2-2; tentative D call: TRBD2 (5 bases). Per germline, CDR1 SGHRS and CDR2 YFSETQ. The CDR3 is made up of 14 amino acids.

The chain recombines TRBV5-1 with TRBJ2-1; 13 bases agree with TRBD2. Trimming cost V 4 bases and J 0 bases; bases outside gene matches: 10. Germline assignment: CDR1 SGHRS and CDR2 YFSETQ. This CDR3 has 19 residues. The CDR3 DNA is TGCGCCAGCAGCCCGGGACTAGCGGGATCCTCGAGCTCCTACAATGAGCAGTTCTTC. Its translation: CASSPGLAGSSSSYNEQFF.

This clone has just a few counts. The J gene is TRBJ2-7, the V gene TRBV11-2, with 13 nucleotides matching TRBD2. There are 15 residues in the CDR3. The ends lost 5 bases at V and 6 bases at J; junction bases unmatched: 7. Germline values: CDR1 SGHAT, CDR2 FQNNGV. CDR3 DNA sequence: TGTGCCAGCAGCCCATCGGGACTAGCGGGGATCGAGCAGTACTTC. The encoded protein is CASSPSGLAGIEQYF. Based on the CDR3 plus reference TRBV11-2 and TRBJ2-7, the full variable domain is EAGVAQSPRYKIIEKRQSVAFWCNPISGHATLYWYQQILGQGPKLLIQFQNNGVVDDSQLPKDRFSAERLKGVDSTLKIQPAKLEDSAVYLCASSPSGLAGIEQYFGPGTRLTVT.

The chain couples TRBV5-1 to TRBJ1-1; D gene ambiguous. This CDR3 has 13 amino acids. The germline CDR1 and CDR2 sequences are SGHRS and YFSETQ. Trimming left V 0 bases short and J 2 bases short, with 5 bases between. The CDR3 loop is CASSLAPNTEAFF. The CDR3 region has the DNA TGCGCCAGCAGCTTGGCCCCTAACACTGAAGCTTTCTTT.

This clone turned up a few times. The rearrangement uses TRBV27 and TRBJ1-5; D might be TRBD1 (5 bases). Between the trimmed V and J ends, which lost 6 bases and 3 bases, there was a span of 15 bases. Germline CDR1 and CDR2: MNHEY and SMNVEV (reference sequence). The CDR3 runs to 15 residues. For the CDR3, the DNA is TGTGCCAGCAGCCCTGGGAGGGGAGACAATCAGCCCCAGCATTTT. Amino acids: CASSPGRGDNQPQHF.

V and J are TRBV25-1 and TRBJ1-1; 8 positions agree with TRBD1. Germline CDR1 reads MGHDK; CDR2 reads SYGVNS. This CDR3 has 13 residues. After removal of 5 bases from V and 1 base from J, the junction contained 0 bases not matched to a gene. The CDR3 here is CASSTGGNTEAFF. The CDR3 DNA follows: TGTGCCAGCAGTACAGGGGGGAACACTGAAGCTTTCTTT.

V gene TRBV7-9 combines with J gene TRBJ1-1; D is perhaps TRBD1 (5 bases). The ends were cut back, 0 bases at V and 5 bases at J, with 13 bases in the middle. Germline V gene lookup returns CDR1 SEHNR and CDR2 FQNEAQ (reference sequence). The CDR3 sequence is 15 residues long. In DNA form, the CDR3 reads TGTGCCAGCAGCTTAGCGGGGCAGGGTGGGACTGAAGCTTTCTTT. It translates to CASSLAGQGGTEAFF.

The chain couples TRBV27 to TRBJ1-5, with no clear D. The CDR3 covers 13 residues. Trimming removed 5 bases from V and 7 bases from J, with 12 bases in between. CDR1 and CDR2 from the germline V gene are MNHEY and SMNVEV (reference sequence). CDR3 loop: CASSPGRRQPQHF. CDR3 sequence (DNA): TGTGCCAGCAGTCCAGGACGGAGGCAGCCCCAGCATTTT.

The J gene is TRBJ1-1, the V gene TRBV6-5; D is possibly TRBD1 (6 bases). The V and J ends lost 3 bases and 4 bases respectively, with 15 bases between them. Germline-derived CDR1 and CDR2 are MNHEY and SVGAGI. This CDR3 comprises 15 residues. The CDR3 region is CASSYAGEKGTEAFF. Here the CDR3 DNA reads TGTGCCAGCAGTTATGCAGGGGAGAAGGGCACTGAAGCTTTCTTT.

V and J are TRBV29-1 and TRBJ1-2; D remains unclear. Looked up from germline, CDR1 is SQVTM and CDR2 is ANQGSEA. The CDR3 totals 15 residues. V lost 2 bases, J lost 4 bases, and 17 bases lay in between. The DNA for the CDR3 is TGCAGCGTTGAATGGCTGAGGAGAAAATTCTATGGCTACACCTTC. Encoded protein: CSVEWLRRKFYGYTF. The full variable domain, with the rest looked up from reference TRBV29-1 and TRBJ1-2, is SAVISQKPSRDICQRGTSLTIQCQVDSQVTMMFWYRQQPGQSLTLIATANQGSEATYESGFVIDKFPISRPNLTFSTLTVSNMSPEDSSIYLCSVEWLRRKFYGYTFGSGTRLTVV.

The genes are TRBV6-1 and TRBJ1-1, with D uncertain. The CDR3 totals 12 residues. Germline values: CDR1 MNHNS, CDR2 SASEGT. The V and J ends lost 6 bases and 0 bases respectively, with 5 bases between them. In DNA, the CDR3 is TGTGCCAGCAGCTATATGAACACTGAAGCTTTCTTT. Protein product: CASSYMNTEAFF.

The genes are TRBV5-1 and TRBJ2-1; no clear D gene. V lost 0 bases and J 6 bases, leaving 13 bases between the germline ends. CDR1 is SGHRS, CDR2 YFSETQ, per germline. There are 15 residues in the CDR3. CDR3 DNA sequence: TGCGCCAGCAGCTTGGTACCCGGTGGTGGCAATGAGCAGTTCTTC. This gives the protein CASSLVPGGGNEQFF.

The chain recombines TRBV9 with TRBJ2-7; D perhaps matches TRBD1 (5 bases). V lost 0 bases and J 0 bases, leaving 7 bases between the germline ends. Germline-derived CDR1 and CDR2 are SGDLS and YYNGEE. This CDR3 has 14 amino acids. The CDR3 is CASSVADNSYEQYV. DNA of the CDR3: TGTGCCAGCAGCGTAGCGGACAACTCCTACGAGCAGTACGTC.

The V call is TRBV25-1, the J call TRBJ2-5; D is uncertain. The CDR3 contains 10 residues. V lost 8 bases and J 2 bases, leaving 3 bases between the germline ends. CDR1 is MGHDK, CDR2 SYGVNS, per germline. The CDR3 loop is CASEQETQYF. CDR3 coding DNA: TGTGCCAGCGAGCAAGAGACCCAGTACTTC.

The chain combines TRBV27 with TRBJ1-3; D unclear. From germline, CDR1 is MNHEY and CDR2 SMNVEV (reference sequence). V was cut by 2 bases and J by 0 bases, with 8 bases left in between. This CDR3 comprises 15 residues. DNA of the CDR3: TGTGCCAGCAGTTTAACAATTGACTCTGGAAACACCATATATTTT. Encoded protein: CASSLTIDSGNTIYF.

The rearrangement uses TRBV29-1 and TRBJ2-1, with TRBD2 matching 8 bases. The CDR3 loop spans 13 amino acids. V was clipped by 7 bases and J by 3 bases; unmatched bases: 5. Germline V lookup: CDR1 SQVTM, CDR2 ANQGSEA. CDR3 nucleotides: TGCAGCGCCCCGGGACTAGACTACAATGAGCAGTTCTTC. Translated, it gives CSAPGLDYNEQFF.